This T cell receptor (beta chain) was observed in a study of blood T cell repertoires in COVID-19. Individuals aged about 18 to 90 years were recruited from approximately 22 US areas. Cohort 3 donors were reported recovered after two negative PCRs, clearance, or symptom resolution. Authors' data handling: Quantification of nucleated cells was approximated via reference gene primer amplification. Some clones are missing from TCRdb's copy, which holds only in-frame ones; the method was immunoSEQ multiplex PCR. V, J and clone size are taken as reported in that table, and D and trimming were inferred from the DNA itself. This table has roughly 130,000 clones, about 80% appearing once. The sequence came from a man aged 45-60 years who had recovered from COVID-19. The sample taken for sequencing was PBMCs or T cells enriched from blood (not recorded which).

The CDR3 loop is CASSYSRGNTEAFF. The DNA for the CDR3 is TGTGCCAGCAGTTACTCGAGAGGGAACACTGAAGCTTTCTTT. The chain has TRBV6-2 or TRBV6-3 and TRBJ1-1; D not certain. In germline, CDR1 is MNHEY, CDR2 SVGEGT. V lost 0 bases and J 1 base, leaving 6 bases between the germline ends. The CDR3 spans 14 residues.